This TCR beta chain emerged from a study of T-cell reconstitution after alpha-beta-depleted transplantation in children. The CDR3 runs to 12 residues. V gave up 4 bases and J gave up 8 bases, with 11 bases separating them. Preparation of the TCRbeta library used unique molecular identifiers. TCRdb ran MiXCR on the PCR reads and lists one entry per CDR3 protein. Here the sample spans some 440,000 distinct CDR3 sequences, 15% to 20% being singletons. This clonotype came up a few times. This TCR derives from a boy under three years old who had a stem cell transplant for Wiskott-Aldrich syndrome, so the T cells may come from the graft donor. V is TRBV12-3 or TRBV12-4 and J is TRBJ1-2; D remains unclear. The sequenced sample was PBMCs, mostly from graft donor cells, obtained 360 days after TCRalphabeta/CD19-depleted stem cell transplant. The CDR3, as DNA: TGTGCCAGCAGTTCCCTGATAGGAGGCTACACCTTC. Protein: CASSSLIGGYTF.